This is a list of T cell receptor beta chains from one sample in a study of shared T cell receptors in the human thymus. TCRdb's table, derived via immunoSEQ multiplex PCR, lists solely in-frame clones and lacks some. Of about 730,000 clones listed, approximately 85% are singletons. The data also belong to a second study, concerning human thymus T cells.

The material sequenced was thymocytes. Receptor source: a girl in the first two years of life with a congenital heart defect. Each CDR3 is given with its conserved first and last residue. The D gene is left open where the match is weak. Some rows have no size entry. The others give once, few or many, or a class for an expanded clone.

v_call: TRBV28; clone_size: .; d_call: .; j_call: TRBJ1-5; cdr3_aa: CASSLTWIGSNQPQHF; cdr3_nt: TGTGCCAGCAGTTTGACATGGATCGGAAGCAATCAGCCCCAGCATTTT
v_call: TRBV4-1; clone_size: .; d_call: .; j_call: TRBJ1-4; cdr3_aa: CASSHPRVKEKLFF; cdr3_nt: TGCGCCAGCAGCCACCCCCGAGTTAAAGAAAAACTGTTTTTT
v_call: TRBV10-2; clone_size: .; d_call: .; j_call: TRBJ1-5; cdr3_aa: CASSEGQSNQPQHF; cdr3_nt: TGCGCCAGCAGTGAGGGACAGAGCAATCAGCCCCAGCATTTT
v_call: TRBV14; clone_size: .; d_call: TRBD1; j_call: TRBJ2-7; cdr3_aa: CASSERTGGRKSYEQYF; cdr3_nt: TGTGCCAGCAGCGAACGGACAGGGGGGCGAAAATCCTACGAGCAGTACTTC
v_call: TRBV2; clone_size: .; d_call: TRBD1; j_call: TRBJ2-7; cdr3_aa: CASSVSAGGLYEQYF; cdr3_nt: TGTGCCAGCAGTGTTTCGGCAGGGGGTTTATACGAGCAGTACTTC
v_call: TRBV27; clone_size: .; d_call: .; j_call: TRBJ1-4; cdr3_aa: CASSLKGVGEKLFF; cdr3_nt: TGTGCCAGCAGTTTAAAAGGGGTCGGGGAAAAACTGTTTTTT
v_call: TRBV10-2; clone_size: .; d_call: TRBD1; j_call: TRBJ1-6; cdr3_aa: CASSEPDRGPGSPLHF; cdr3_nt: TGCGCCAGCAGTGAGCCTGACAGGGGCCCAGGTTCACCCCTCCACTTT
v_call: TRBV30; clone_size: .; d_call: .; j_call: TRBJ2-4; cdr3_aa: CAWSVLIRNIQYF; cdr3_nt: TGTGCCTGGAGTGTCCTAATTCGGAACATTCAGTACTTC
v_call: TRBV6-5; clone_size: .; d_call: TRBD1; j_call: TRBJ1-6; cdr3_aa: CASSRGTGEFGLHF; cdr3_nt: TGTGCCAGCAGTCGAGGGACAGGGGAGTTCGGCCTCCACTTT
v_call: TRBV10-1; clone_size: .; d_call: .; j_call: TRBJ1-1; cdr3_aa: CASSESRGMNTEAFF; cdr3_nt: TGCGCCAGCAGTGAGAGTAGAGGGATGAACACTGAAGCTTTCTTT
v_call: TRBV25-1; clone_size: .; d_call: TRBD1; j_call: TRBJ1-5; cdr3_aa: CASSLTGQKQPQHF; cdr3_nt: TGTGCCAGCAGTTTAACGGGACAGAAGCAGCCCCAGCATTTT
v_call: TRBV30; clone_size: .; d_call: TRBD2; j_call: TRBJ2-1; cdr3_aa: CAWSDRPGLAEISYNEQFF; cdr3_nt: TGTGCCTGGAGTGATCGACCGGGACTAGCGGAGATCTCCTACAATGAGCAGTTCTTC
v_call: TRBV19; clone_size: .; d_call: TRBD1; j_call: TRBJ1-2; cdr3_aa: CASTDGTVYGYTF; cdr3_nt: TGTGCCAGTACCGACGGGACAGTATATGGCTACACCTTC
v_call: TRBV4-2; clone_size: .; d_call: TRBD2; j_call: TRBJ2-7; cdr3_aa: CASSQGPSLAGAHYEQYF; cdr3_nt: TGTGCCAGCAGCCAAGGGCCTTCTCTAGCGGGGGCCCACTACGAGCAGTACTTC
v_call: TRBV5-5; clone_size: .; d_call: .; j_call: TRBJ2-3; cdr3_aa: CASSLIWRWTWEARDTQYF; cdr3_nt: TGTGCCAGCAGCTTGATCTGGAGATGGACTTGGGAGGCACGAGATACGCAGTATTTT
v_call: TRBV5-4; clone_size: .; d_call: TRBD1; j_call: TRBJ1-2; cdr3_aa: CASSPGRQGTYGYTF; cdr3_nt: TGTGCCAGCAGCCCAGGGAGACAGGGGACGTACGGCTACACCTTC
v_call: TRBV20-1; clone_size: .; d_call: .; j_call: TRBJ1-1; cdr3_aa: CSASGLHTAFF; cdr3_nt: TGCAGTGCTAGTGGACTCCACACAGCTTTCTTT
v_call: TRBV9; clone_size: .; d_call: TRBD2; j_call: TRBJ2-1; cdr3_aa: CASSVARRGVYNEQFF; cdr3_nt: TGTGCCAGCAGCGTAGCTAGGCGGGGGGTTTACAATGAGCAGTTCTTC
v_call: TRBV7-4; clone_size: few; d_call: TRBD2; j_call: TRBJ2-5; cdr3_aa: CASSSGLAKQETQYF; cdr3_nt: TGTGCCAGCAGCTCGGGACTAGCAAAGCAAGAGACCCAGTACTTC
v_call: TRBV5-6; clone_size: .; d_call: .; j_call: TRBJ2-5; cdr3_aa: CASSLGVTWQETQYF; cdr3_nt: TGTGCCAGCAGCTTGGGTGTGACATGGCAAGAGACCCAGTACTTC
v_call: TRBV6-1; clone_size: once; d_call: TRBD1; j_call: TRBJ1-5; cdr3_aa: CASSGFRGESNQPQHF; cdr3_nt: TGTGCCAGCAGTGGATTCAGGGGGGAGAGCAATCAGCCCCAGCATTTT
v_call: TRBV29-1; clone_size: .; d_call: .; j_call: TRBJ2-3; cdr3_aa: CSVLGGSTDTQYF; cdr3_nt: TGCAGCGTGTTAGGGGGAAGCACAGATACGCAGTATTTT
v_call: TRBV6-1; clone_size: .; d_call: TRBD1; j_call: TRBJ2-7; cdr3_aa: CASSEGTGNEQYF; cdr3_nt: TGTGCCAGCAGTGAAGGGACAGGTAACGAGCAGTACTTC
v_call: TRBV28; clone_size: once; d_call: TRBD1; j_call: TRBJ1-5; cdr3_aa: CASSFPGQGYRKVFNQPQHF; cdr3_nt: TGTGCCAGCAGTTTCCCGGGACAGGGATACAGGAAGGTATTTAATCAGCCCCAGCATTTT
v_call: TRBV6-5; clone_size: .; d_call: .; j_call: TRBJ1-3; cdr3_aa: CASRFQKGPNTIYF; cdr3_nt: TGTGCCAGCAGGTTCCAAAAGGGGCCAAACACCATATATTTT
v_call: TRBV9; clone_size: .; d_call: TRBD1; j_call: TRBJ1-2; cdr3_aa: CASSTDRAYGYTF; cdr3_nt: TGTGCCAGCAGCACGGACAGGGCATATGGCTACACCTTC
v_call: TRBV5-1; clone_size: .; d_call: .; j_call: TRBJ1-2; cdr3_aa: CASSLSGRSYGYTF; cdr3_nt: TGCGCCAGCAGCTTGAGCGGGAGGTCATATGGCTACACCTTC
v_call: TRBV15; clone_size: .; d_call: .; j_call: TRBJ1-1; cdr3_aa: CATSRDQGNTEAFF; cdr3_nt: TGTGCCACCAGCAGAGACCAGGGTAACACTGAAGCTTTCTTT
v_call: TRBV4-1; clone_size: .; d_call: .; j_call: TRBJ2-1; cdr3_aa: CASSQDGREAEQFF; cdr3_nt: TGCGCCAGCAGCCAAGATGGCAGGGAAGCTGAGCAGTTCTTC
v_call: TRBV19; clone_size: few; d_call: .; j_call: TRBJ1-2; cdr3_aa: CASSKLPAVYGYTF; cdr3_nt: TGTGCCAGTAGTAAACTCCCGGCGGTCTATGGCTACACCTTC
v_call: TRBV10-2; clone_size: .; d_call: .; j_call: TRBJ2-7; cdr3_aa: CASSDRDLSYEQYF; cdr3_nt: TGCGCCAGCAGTGATAGGGACTTGTCCTACGAGCAGTACTTC
v_call: TRBV27; clone_size: .; d_call: .; j_call: TRBJ1-2; cdr3_aa: CASSLSNGGEPLRYGYTF; cdr3_nt: TGTGCCAGCAGTTTATCGAATGGCGGGGAACCCTTACGGTATGGCTACACCTTC
v_call: TRBV11-2; clone_size: .; d_call: .; j_call: TRBJ2-1; cdr3_aa: CASSFPRRYNEQFF; cdr3_nt: TGTGCCAGCAGCTTCCCTCGGAGATACAATGAGCAGTTCTTC
v_call: TRBV6-5; clone_size: .; d_call: .; j_call: TRBJ1-1; cdr3_aa: CASSKGRGNTEAFF; cdr3_nt: TGTGCCAGCAGTAAAGGGCGGGGGAACACTGAAGCTTTCTTT
v_call: TRBV6-4; clone_size: .; d_call: .; j_call: TRBJ1-1; cdr3_aa: CASSDSSGEAFF; cdr3_nt: TGTGCCAGCAGTGACTCCTCAGGGGAAGCTTTCTTT
v_call: TRBV6-5; clone_size: .; d_call: TRBD2; j_call: TRBJ2-1; cdr3_aa: CASSSLRGEYNEQFF; cdr3_nt: TGTGCCAGCAGCTCGTTGCGGGGGGAGTACAATGAGCAGTTCTTC
v_call: TRBV5-1; clone_size: .; d_call: TRBD1; j_call: TRBJ1-1; cdr3_aa: CASSILDRAALNTEAFF; cdr3_nt: TGCGCCAGCAGCATACTCGACAGGGCGGCCCTGAACACTGAAGCTTTCTTT
v_call: TRBV15; clone_size: .; d_call: .; j_call: TRBJ2-6; cdr3_aa: CATSRSPYSGANVLTF; cdr3_nt: TGTGCCACCAGCAGAAGCCCCTACTCTGGGGCCAACGTCCTGACTTTC
v_call: TRBV20-1; clone_size: once; d_call: .; j_call: TRBJ1-2; cdr3_aa: CSARDGAGYTF; cdr3_nt: TGCAGTGCTAGAGATGGGGCTGGCTACACCTTC
v_call: TRBV28; clone_size: once; d_call: .; j_call: TRBJ2-7; cdr3_aa: CASRLQGPRYEQYF; cdr3_nt: TGTGCCAGCAGACTTCAGGGCCCCCGATACGAGCAGTACTTC
v_call: TRBV6-5; clone_size: once; d_call: .; j_call: TRBJ1-1; cdr3_aa: CASSYSGGGEAFF; cdr3_nt: TGTGCCAGCAGTTACTCTGGCGGAGGTGAAGCTTTCTTT
v_call: TRBV18; clone_size: .; d_call: TRBD1; j_call: TRBJ2-3; cdr3_aa: CASSRTGTDITDTQYF; cdr3_nt: TGTGCCAGCTCACGAACCGGGACAGACATCACAGATACGCAGTATTTT